This T cell receptor (beta chain) stems from a study of CD8+ T cells in alopecia areata. Treatment: oral pan-JAK inhibitor, 5-10 mg twice daily. Peripheral blood and lesional scalp punch biopsies were taken from alopecia areata patients. Points from the study as a whole: Sequence data from scalp samples additionally include resident alphabeta T cells of normal skin. During tofacitinib treatment, many expanded lesional clones remained in scalp and blood.

To note about this clone: Its antigen remains unknown.

Germline CDR1 and CDR2: PRHDT and FYEKMQ (reference sequence). Trimming took 3 bases from V and 1 from J, leaving 12 bases between them. The CDR3 is 16 amino acids. As the sequencing template, cDNA was produced by extracting RNA and reverse transcribing it. Only in-frame clones appear in the TCRdb table, and some are missing; sequencing was by immunoSEQ multiplex PCR. The sample carries about 190,000 clones, roughly three fifths recorded once. The chain recombines TRBV13 with TRBJ2-2; D might be TRBD2 (6 bases). This specimen was CD8+ T cells sorted from blood, taken at week 24, from a patient treated with tofacitinib. The clonotype was recovered from a human donor with alopecia areata. The DNA for the CDR3 is TGTGCCAGCAGCTTTAGGGGCGGGAAGAACACCGGGGAGCTGTTTTTT. It translates to CASSFRGGKNTGELFF.